This T cell receptor beta chain stems from a study of blood T cell repertoires in COVID-19. At the level of the study: Samples taken during acute and convalescent COVID-19 were collected in the United States, Italy and Spain.

Germline loops: CDR1 LNHDA, CDR2 SQIVND (reference sequence). The CDR3 consists of 14 residues. Trimming removed 6 bases from V and 2 bases from J, with 11 bases in between. Here immunoSEQ multiplex PCR was the method, and the copy in TCRdb shows in-frame clones only, minus some. The table shows some 100,000 clones, with about 89% occurring only once. The sequenced sample consisted of peripheral blood. This clonotype was sampled from a human donor with acute or convalescent COVID-19. The donor label of this sample is uncertain. This sequence joins TRBV19 and TRBJ1-3; D is perhaps TRBD1 (6 bases). CDR3 protein: CASRMGAAGNTIYF. CDR3 DNA sequence: TGTGCCAGTAGAATGGGGGCTGCTGGAAACACCATATATTTT.